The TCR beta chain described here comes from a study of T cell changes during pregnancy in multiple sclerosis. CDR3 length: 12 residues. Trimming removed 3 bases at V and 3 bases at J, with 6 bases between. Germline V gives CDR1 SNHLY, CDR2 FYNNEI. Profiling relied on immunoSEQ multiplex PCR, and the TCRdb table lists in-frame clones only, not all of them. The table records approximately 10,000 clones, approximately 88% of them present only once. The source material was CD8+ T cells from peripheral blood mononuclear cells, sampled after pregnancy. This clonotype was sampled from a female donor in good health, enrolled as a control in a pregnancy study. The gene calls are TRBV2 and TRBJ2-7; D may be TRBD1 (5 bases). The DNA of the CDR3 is TGTGCCAGCAGTGACAGGGACTACGAGCAGTACTTC. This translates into CASSDRDYEQYF.